This TCR beta chain is from a study of blood T cells in healthy people across ages. Donors ranged from roughly 6 to 90 years old and were healthy Caucasians in Russia. Total RNA extraction produced at least 5.5 micrograms (per sample) for the study. Through a sample-barcoded 5' primer and a J-beta primer mix, a second PCR was run for roughly 7 to 12 cycles. Each cDNA molecule was tagged by a template-switch adaptor that had 12 random nucleotides. TCRdb fed the 5' RACE reads into MiXCR, producing one record per CDR3 protein. The sample includes 1.5 million to 1.9 million distinct CDR3 sequences, 35% to 45% of them seen just once. Overall study findings and caveats: Comparison with aged donors showed that long-lived donors had more naive CD4+ cells and higher diversity.

With 5 bases clipped from V and 2 bases from J, the junction kept 9 bases outside the gene matches. CDR3 length: 15 amino acids. Germline loops: CDR1 SGHVS, CDR2 FNYEAQ. In the case of this clonotype: Its antigen remains unidentified.

The clonotype was recovered from a woman aged 18 to 35 in good health. This chain connects TRBV7-6 to TRBJ2-7; TRBD1 agrees at 7 bases. Sequencing was carried out using blood. CDR3 in amino acids: CASSPPPTGTYEQYF. CDR3 DNA sequence: TGTGCCAGCAGCCCCCCACCGACAGGGACCTACGAGCAGTACTTC.